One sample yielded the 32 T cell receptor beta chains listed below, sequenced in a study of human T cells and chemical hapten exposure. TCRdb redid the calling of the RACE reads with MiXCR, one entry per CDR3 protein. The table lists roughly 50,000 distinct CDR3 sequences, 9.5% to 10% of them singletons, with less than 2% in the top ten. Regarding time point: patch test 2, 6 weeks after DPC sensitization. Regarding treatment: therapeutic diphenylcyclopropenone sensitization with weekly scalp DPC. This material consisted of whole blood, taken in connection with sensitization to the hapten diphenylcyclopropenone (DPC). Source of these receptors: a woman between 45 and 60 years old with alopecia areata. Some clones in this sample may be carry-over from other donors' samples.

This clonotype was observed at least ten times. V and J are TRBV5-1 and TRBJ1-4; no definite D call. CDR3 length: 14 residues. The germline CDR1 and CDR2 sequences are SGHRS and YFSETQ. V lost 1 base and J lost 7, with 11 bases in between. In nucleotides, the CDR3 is TGCGCCAGCAGCTTGAGAGATGATGGTGAAAAACTGTTTTTT. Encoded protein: CASSLRDDGEKLFF.

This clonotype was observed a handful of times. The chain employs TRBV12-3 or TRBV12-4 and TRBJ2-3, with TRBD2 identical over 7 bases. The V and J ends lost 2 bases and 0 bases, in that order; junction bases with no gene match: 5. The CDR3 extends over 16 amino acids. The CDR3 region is CASSLRLAASTDTQYF. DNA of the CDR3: TGTGCCAGCAGTTTACGCCTAGCGGCTAGCACAGATACGCAGTATTTT.

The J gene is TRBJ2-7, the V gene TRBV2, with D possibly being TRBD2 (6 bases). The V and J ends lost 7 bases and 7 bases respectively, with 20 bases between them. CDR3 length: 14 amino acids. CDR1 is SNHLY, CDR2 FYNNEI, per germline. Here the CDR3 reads CASTSLAGNVEQYF. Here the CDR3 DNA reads TGTGCCAGCACCTCCCTCGCGGGAAACGTGGAGCAGTACTTC. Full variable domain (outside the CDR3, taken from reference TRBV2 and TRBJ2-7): EPEVTQTPSHQVTQMGQEVILRCVPISNHLYFYWYRQILGQKVEFLVSFYNNEISEKSEIFDDQFSVERPDGSNFTLKIRSTKLEDSAMYFCASTSLAGNVEQYFGPGTRLTVT.

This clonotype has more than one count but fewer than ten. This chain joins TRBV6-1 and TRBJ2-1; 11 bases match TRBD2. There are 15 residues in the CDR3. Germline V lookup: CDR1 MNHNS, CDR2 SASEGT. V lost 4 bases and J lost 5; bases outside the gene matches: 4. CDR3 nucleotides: TGTGCCAGCAGTGCCGGGACTAGCGGAAACAATGAGCAGTTCTTC. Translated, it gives CASSAGTSGNNEQFF.

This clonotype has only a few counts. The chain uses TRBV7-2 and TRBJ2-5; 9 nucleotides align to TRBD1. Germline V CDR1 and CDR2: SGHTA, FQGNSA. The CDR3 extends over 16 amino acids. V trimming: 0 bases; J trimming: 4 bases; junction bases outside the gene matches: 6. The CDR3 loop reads CASSLARDRVRETQYF. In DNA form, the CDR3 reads TGTGCCAGCAGCTTAGCTAGGGACAGGGTTCGAGAGACCCAGTACTTC.

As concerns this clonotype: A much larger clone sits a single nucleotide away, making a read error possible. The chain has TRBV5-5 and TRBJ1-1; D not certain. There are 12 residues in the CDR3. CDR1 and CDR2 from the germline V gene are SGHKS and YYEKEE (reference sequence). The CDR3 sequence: CVSSLGNTEAFF. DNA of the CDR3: TGTGTCAGCAGCTTGGGCAACACTGAAGCTTTCTTT. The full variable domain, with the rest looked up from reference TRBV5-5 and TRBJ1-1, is DAGVTQSPTHLIKTRGQQVTLRCSPISGHKSVSWYQQVLGQGPQFIFQYYEKEERGRGNFPDRFSARQFPNYSSELNVNALLLGDSALYLCVSSLGNTEAFFGQGTRLTVV.

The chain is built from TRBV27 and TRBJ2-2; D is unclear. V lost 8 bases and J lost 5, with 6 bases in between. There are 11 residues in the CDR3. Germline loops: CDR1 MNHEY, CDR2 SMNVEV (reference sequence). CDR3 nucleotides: TGTGCCAGCCGGCAGACCGGGGAGCTGTTTTTT. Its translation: CASRQTGELFF.

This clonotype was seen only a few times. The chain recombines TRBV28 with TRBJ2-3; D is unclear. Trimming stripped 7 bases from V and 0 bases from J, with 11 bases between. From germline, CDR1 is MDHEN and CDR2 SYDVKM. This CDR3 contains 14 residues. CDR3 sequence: CASNRPPSTDTQYF. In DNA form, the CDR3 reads TGTGCCAGCAACCGACCTCCGAGCACAGATACGCAGTATTTT.

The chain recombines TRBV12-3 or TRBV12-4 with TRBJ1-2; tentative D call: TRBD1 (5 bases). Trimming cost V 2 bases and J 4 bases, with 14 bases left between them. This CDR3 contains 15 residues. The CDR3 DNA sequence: TGTGCCAGCAGTTTAAGAGGGGCCCGGGGCTATGGCTACACCTTC. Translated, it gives CASSLRGARGYGYTF.

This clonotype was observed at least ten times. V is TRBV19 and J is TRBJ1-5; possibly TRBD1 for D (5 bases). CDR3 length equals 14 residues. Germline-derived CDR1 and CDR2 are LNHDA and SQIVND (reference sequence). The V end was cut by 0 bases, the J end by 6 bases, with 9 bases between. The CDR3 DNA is TGTGCCAGTAGTATAGAGGTGGGGACTCAGCCCCAGCATTTT. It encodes CASSIEVGTQPQHF.

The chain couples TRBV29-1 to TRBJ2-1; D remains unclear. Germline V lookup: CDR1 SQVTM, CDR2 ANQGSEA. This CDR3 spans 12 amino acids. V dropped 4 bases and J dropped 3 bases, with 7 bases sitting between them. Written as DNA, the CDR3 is TGCAGCGTTGCCGGAAGCTACAATGAGCAGTTCTTC. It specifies CSVAGSYNEQFF.

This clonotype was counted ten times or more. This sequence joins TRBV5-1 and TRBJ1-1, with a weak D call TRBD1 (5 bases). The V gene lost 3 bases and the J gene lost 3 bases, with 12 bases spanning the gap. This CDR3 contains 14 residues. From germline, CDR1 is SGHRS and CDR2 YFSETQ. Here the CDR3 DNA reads TGCGCCAGCAGCTCAGGGAGGTTGGACACTGAAGCTTTCTTT. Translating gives CASSSGRLDTEAFF.

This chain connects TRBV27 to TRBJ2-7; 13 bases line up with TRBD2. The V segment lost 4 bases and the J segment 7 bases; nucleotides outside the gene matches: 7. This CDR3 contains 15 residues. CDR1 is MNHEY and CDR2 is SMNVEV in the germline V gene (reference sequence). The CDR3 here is CASSSIGLAGAEQYF. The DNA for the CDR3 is TGTGCCAGCAGTTCCATTGGACTAGCGGGAGCGGAGCAGTACTTC.

CDR3 DNA: TGTGCCAGCTCACCTATCGAAAGGGGGCTTTCACCCCTCCACTTT. Translated, it gives CASSPIERGLSPLHF. The chain links TRBV18 to TRBJ1-6; TRBD1 matches at 7 bases. The CDR3 is made up of 15 amino acids. With V trimmed by 3 bases and J by 9 bases, 8 bases remained unmatched. Germline V gives CDR1 KGHSH, CDR2 LQKENI.

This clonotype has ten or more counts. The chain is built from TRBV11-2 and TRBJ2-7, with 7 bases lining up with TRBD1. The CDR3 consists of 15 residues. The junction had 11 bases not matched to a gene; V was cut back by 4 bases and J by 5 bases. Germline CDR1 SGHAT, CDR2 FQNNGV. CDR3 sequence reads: CASSSPTRGRDEQYF. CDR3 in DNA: TGTGCCAGCAGCTCTCCTACAAGGGGGCGGGACGAGCAGTACTTC.

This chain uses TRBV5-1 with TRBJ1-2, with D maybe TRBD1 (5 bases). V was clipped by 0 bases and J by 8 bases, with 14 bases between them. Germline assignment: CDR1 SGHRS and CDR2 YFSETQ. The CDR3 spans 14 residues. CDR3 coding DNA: TGCGCCAGCAGCTTGGAAGGGACCGGCGGCGGCTACACCTTC. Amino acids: CASSLEGTGGGYTF.

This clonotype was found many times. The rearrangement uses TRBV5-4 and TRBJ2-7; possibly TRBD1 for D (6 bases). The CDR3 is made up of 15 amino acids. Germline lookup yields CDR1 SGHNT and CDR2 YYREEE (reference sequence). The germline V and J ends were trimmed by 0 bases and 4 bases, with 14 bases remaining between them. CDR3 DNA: TGTGCCAGCAGCTTGGCCACAGGGAAGGCTTACGAGCAGTACTTC. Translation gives CASSLATGKAYEQYF. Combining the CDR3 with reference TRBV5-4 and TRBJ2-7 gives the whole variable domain ETGVTQSPTHLIKTRGQQVTLRCSSQSGHNTVSWYQQALGQGPQFIFQYYREEENGRGNFPPRFSGLQFPNYSSELNVNALELDDSALYLCASSLATGKAYEQYFGPGTRLTVT.

The CDR3 spells CASSSETLRGNQPQHF. In DNA form, the CDR3 reads TGTGCCAGCAGCTCCGAAACCCTTCGGGGCAATCAGCCCCAGCATTTT. This chain uses TRBV12-3 or TRBV12-4 with TRBJ1-5; D not resolved. Trimming took 6 bases from V and 2 from J, leaving 17 bases between them. The CDR3 contains 16 residues.

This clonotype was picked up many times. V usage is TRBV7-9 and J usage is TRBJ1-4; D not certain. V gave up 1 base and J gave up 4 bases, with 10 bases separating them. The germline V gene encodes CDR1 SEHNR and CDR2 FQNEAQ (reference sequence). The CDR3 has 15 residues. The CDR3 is CASSLGRGDNEKLFF. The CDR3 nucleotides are TGTGCCAGCAGCTTAGGCAGAGGAGATAATGAAAAACTGTTTTTT.

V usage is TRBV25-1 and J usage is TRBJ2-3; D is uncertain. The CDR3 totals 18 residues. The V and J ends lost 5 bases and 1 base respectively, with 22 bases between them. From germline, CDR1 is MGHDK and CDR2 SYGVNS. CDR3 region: CASSPAETPFLGTDTQYF. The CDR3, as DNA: TGTGCCAGCAGTCCGGCCGAGACCCCCTTTCTAGGCACAGATACGCAGTATTTT.

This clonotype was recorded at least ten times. CDR3 region: CSAYTGEGNEKLFF. The CDR3 bases are TGCAGCGCTTACACAGGGGAGGGTAATGAAAAACTGTTTTTT. The gene calls are TRBV29-1 and TRBJ1-4; TRBD1 matches 7 bases. J was trimmed by 4 bases and V by 7 bases; bases with no gene match: 9. Looked up from germline, CDR1 is SQVTM and CDR2 is ANQGSEA. CDR3 size: 14 residues.

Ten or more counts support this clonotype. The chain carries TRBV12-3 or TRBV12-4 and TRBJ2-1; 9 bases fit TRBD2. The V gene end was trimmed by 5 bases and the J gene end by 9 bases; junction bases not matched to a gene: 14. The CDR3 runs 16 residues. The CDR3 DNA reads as TGTGCCAGCAGTCCCCAAGCTAGCGGGATAGGTGGTGAGCAGTTCTTC. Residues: CASSPQASGIGGEQFF.

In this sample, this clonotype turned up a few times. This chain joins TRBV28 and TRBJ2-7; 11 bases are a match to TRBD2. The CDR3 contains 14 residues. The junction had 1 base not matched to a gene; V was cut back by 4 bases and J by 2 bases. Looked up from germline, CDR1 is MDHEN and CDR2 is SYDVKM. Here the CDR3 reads CASSYSGGAYEQYF. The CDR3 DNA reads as TGTGCCAGCAGTTATAGCGGGGGGGCCTACGAGCAGTACTTC.

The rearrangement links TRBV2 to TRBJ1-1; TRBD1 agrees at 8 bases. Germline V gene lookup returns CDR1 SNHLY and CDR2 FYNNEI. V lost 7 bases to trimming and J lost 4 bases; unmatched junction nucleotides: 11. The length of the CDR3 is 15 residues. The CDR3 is CASNPGQAGGTEAFF. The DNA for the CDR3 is TGTGCCAGCAACCCGGGACAGGCGGGGGGCACTGAAGCTTTCTTT.

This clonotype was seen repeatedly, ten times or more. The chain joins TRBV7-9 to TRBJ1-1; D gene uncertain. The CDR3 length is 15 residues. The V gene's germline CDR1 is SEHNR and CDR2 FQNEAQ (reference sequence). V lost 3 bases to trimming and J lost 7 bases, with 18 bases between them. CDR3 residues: CASSFGSLQRGEAFF. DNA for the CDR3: TGTGCCAGCAGCTTTGGGTCCCTTCAGCGAGGTGAAGCTTTCTTT.

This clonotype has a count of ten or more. CDR3 region: CASSLSRGFTGELFF. The CDR3 DNA is TGTGCCAGCAGTTTGTCCAGGGGATTCACCGGGGAGCTGTTTTTT. J is TRBJ2-2 and V is TRBV12-3 or TRBV12-4, with D perhaps TRBD1 (6 bases). Trimming stripped 3 bases from V and 4 bases from J, with 12 bases between. The CDR3 has 15 residues.

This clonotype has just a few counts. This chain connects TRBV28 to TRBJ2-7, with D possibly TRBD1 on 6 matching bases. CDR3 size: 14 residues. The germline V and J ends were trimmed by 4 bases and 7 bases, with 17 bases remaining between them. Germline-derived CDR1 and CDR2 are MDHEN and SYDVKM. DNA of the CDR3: TGTGCCAGCAGTTCCCGAGACAGGCGTGAAGAGCAGTACTTC. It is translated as CASSSRDRREEQYF.

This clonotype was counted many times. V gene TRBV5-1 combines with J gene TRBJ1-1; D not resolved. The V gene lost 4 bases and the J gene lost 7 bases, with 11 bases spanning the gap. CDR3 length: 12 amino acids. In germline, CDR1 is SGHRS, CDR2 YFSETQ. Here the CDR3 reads CASSPGEGEAFF. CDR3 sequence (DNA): TGCGCCAGCAGCCCGGGTGAGGGTGAAGCTTTCTTT.

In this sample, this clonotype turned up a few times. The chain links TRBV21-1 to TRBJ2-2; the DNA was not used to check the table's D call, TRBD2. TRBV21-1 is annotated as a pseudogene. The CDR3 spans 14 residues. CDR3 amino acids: CASSKGGSGRELFF. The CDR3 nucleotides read TGTGCCAGCAGCAAAGGAGGTAGCGGGAGGGAGCTGTTTTTT.

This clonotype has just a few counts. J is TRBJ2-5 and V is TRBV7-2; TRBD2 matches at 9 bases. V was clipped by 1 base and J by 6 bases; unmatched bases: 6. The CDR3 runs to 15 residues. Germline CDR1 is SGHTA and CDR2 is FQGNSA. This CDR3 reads CASSLVIAGAKTQYF. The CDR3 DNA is TGTGCCAGCAGCTTAGTGATAGCGGGAGCAAAGACCCAGTACTTC.

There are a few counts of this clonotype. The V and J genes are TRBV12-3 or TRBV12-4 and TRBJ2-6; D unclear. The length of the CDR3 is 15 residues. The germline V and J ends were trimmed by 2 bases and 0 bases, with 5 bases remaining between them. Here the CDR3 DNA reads TGTGCCAGCAGTTTATTGGGCTCTGGGGCCAACGTCCTGACTTTC. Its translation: CASSLLGSGANVLTF.

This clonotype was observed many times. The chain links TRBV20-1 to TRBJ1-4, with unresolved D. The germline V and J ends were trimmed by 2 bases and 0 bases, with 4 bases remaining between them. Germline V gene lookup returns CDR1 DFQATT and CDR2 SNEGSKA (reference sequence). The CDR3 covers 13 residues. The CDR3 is CSARKATNEKLFF. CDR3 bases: TGCAGTGCTAGAAAGGCAACTAATGAAAAACTGTTTTTT.